This T cell receptor (beta chain) was sequenced for a study of blood T cell repertoires in COVID-19. V gave up 3 bases and J gave up 9 bases; unmatched junction bases: 2. Germline V gene data show CDR1 as MGHRA and CDR2 as YSYEKL. There are 14 residues in the CDR3. Clones were sequenced by immunoSEQ multiplex PCR, and TCRdb holds only the in-frame ones, with some missing. This sample yields about 73,000 clones, of which roughly 88% are seen a single time; under 3% belongs to the top ten. Sequenced material: peripheral blood. The rearrangement joins TRBV4-1 to TRBJ1-6, with 10 positions matching TRBD1. The sequence derives from a man older than 75 with active or convalescent COVID-19. DNA of the CDR3: TGCGCCAGCAGCCATGGGGACAGGGGTTCACCCCTCCACTTT. Its protein is CASSHGDRGSPLHF.